This passage covers 19 T cell receptor beta chains from one sample sequenced in a study of identifying expanded T cells in peripheral blood. Data came from immunoSEQ multiplex PCR; TCRdb stores just in-frame clones and leaves some out. The sample consists of around 130,000 clones, 75% to 90% of them appearing once. The sample consisted of blood. Receptor source: a person between 18 and 75 years old in good health.

In this sample, this clone turned up a few times. V gene TRBV2 combines with J gene TRBJ1-5, with D possibly matching TRBD1 (6 bases). V lost 6 bases, J lost 1 base, and 16 bases lay in between. This CDR3 contains 16 residues. CDR1 and CDR2 (germline): SNHLY, FYNNEI. CDR3 DNA sequence: TGTGCCAGCAGCCCTGAGGGGGTCAGGAGCAATCAGCCCCAGCATTTT. Protein: CASSPEGVRSNQPQHF. Combining the CDR3 with reference TRBV2 and TRBJ1-5 gives the whole variable domain EPEVTQTPSHQVTQMGQEVILRCVPISNHLYFYWYRQILGQKVEFLVSFYNNEISEKSEIFDDQFSVERPDGSNFTLKIRSTKLEDSAMYFCASSPEGVRSNQPQHFGDGTRLSIL.

The rearrangement links TRBV28 to TRBJ1-1; 10 nucleotides agree with TRBD1. Germline V gene lookup returns CDR1 MDHEN and CDR2 SYDVKM. The length of the CDR3 is 16 residues. Trimming took 6 bases from V and 4 from J; bases not matched to a gene: 11. The CDR3 reads CASSRLTGGGFTEAFF. CDR3 DNA: TGTGCCAGCAGCCGCTTGACAGGGGGCGGATTCACTGAAGCTTTCTTT.

The genes are TRBV7-9 and TRBJ1-4, with 8 bases fitting TRBD1. There are 15 residues in the CDR3. The junction had 5 bases not matched to a gene; V was cut back by 3 bases and J by 5 bases. Germline loops: CDR1 SEHNR, CDR2 FQNEAQ (reference sequence). CDR3: CASSFGQGGNEKLFF. The CDR3 DNA reads as TGTGCCAGCAGCTTCGGACAGGGTGGCAATGAAAAACTGTTTTTT.

The rearrangement links TRBV6-1 to TRBJ2-2; D is ambiguous. V lost 6 bases and J 0 bases, leaving 5 bases between the germline ends. Germline values: CDR1 MNHNS, CDR2 SASEGT. This CDR3 has 13 amino acids. CDR3 coding DNA: TGTGCCAGCAGGGACGCGAACACCGGGGAGCTGTTTTTT. Its protein product is CASRDANTGELFF.

CDR3 protein: CASSLRAGYTDTQYF. The CDR3 nucleotides read TGTGCCAGCAGTTTGAGAGCGGGGTACACAGATACGCAGTATTTT. The gene calls are TRBV28 and TRBJ2-3; 7 bases match TRBD2. J was trimmed by 2 bases and V by 3 bases; bases with no gene match: 5. The germline V gene has CDR1 MDHEN and CDR2 SYDVKM. The CDR3 runs 15 residues.

This clone came up once. V gene TRBV6-5 combines with J gene TRBJ1-5; 8 bases fit TRBD1. Germline assignment: CDR1 MNHEY and CDR2 SVGAGI. The J segment lost 3 bases and the V segment lost 6 bases, leaving 7 bases of the junction unmatched. The CDR3 spans 15 residues. CDR3 nucleotides: TGTGCCAGCAGGTCGGGACAGGTCCTCAATCAGCCCCAGCATTTT. Amino acids: CASRSGQVLNQPQHF.

This clone has just one count. This chain joins TRBV29-1 and TRBJ2-7; TRBD1 matches 7 bases. This CDR3 is built from 17 residues. After removal of 2 bases from V and 0 bases from J, the junction contained 13 bases not matched to a gene. Per the germline V gene, CDR1 is SQVTM and CDR2 is ANQGSEA. Here the CDR3 DNA reads TGCAGCGTTGAAAGACTATCCGCCGGGACAGTCTCCTACGAGCAGTACTTC. It codes for CSVERLSAGTVSYEQYF.

The rearrangement uses TRBV6-6 and TRBJ2-7, with TRBD1 matching 10 bases. The V gene end was trimmed by 9 bases and the J gene end by 4 bases; junction bases not matched to a gene: 9. The germline V gene encodes CDR1 MNHNY and CDR2 SVGAGI (reference sequence). The CDR3 covers 14 residues. The CDR3 spells CASRFGTGEYEQYF. Written as DNA, the CDR3 is TGTGCCAGTCGCTTCGGGACAGGGGAATACGAGCAGTACTTC.

The rearrangement links TRBV29-1 to TRBJ2-7, with D perhaps TRBD1 (6 bases). The V and J ends lost 3 bases and 0 bases respectively, with 12 bases between them. Germline values: CDR1 SQVTM, CDR2 ANQGSEA. The CDR3 totals 14 residues. CDR3 nucleotides: TGCAGCGTTGATACGGACAGTAGCTCCTACGAGCAGTACTTC. It yields the protein CSVDTDSSSYEQYF.

The table lists this clone with a count of one. The chain combines TRBV4-3 with TRBJ1-2, with 8 nucleotides matching TRBD1. The CDR3 has 14 residues. The J segment lost 3 bases and the V segment lost 4 bases, leaving 4 bases of the junction unmatched. The germline V gene encodes CDR1 LGHNA and CDR2 YSLEER. The chain's CDR3 is CASSLETGDYGYTF. The CDR3 coding sequence is TGCGCCAGCAGCCTAGAGACAGGGGACTATGGCTACACCTTC.

The V call is TRBV13, the J call TRBJ1-1, with D possibly matching TRBD1 (5 bases). CDR1 PRHDT and CDR2 FYEKMQ come from the germline V gene (reference sequence). The germline V and J ends were trimmed by 5 bases and 4 bases, with 17 bases remaining between them. This CDR3 is built from 15 residues. The CDR3: CASSPPGEGSTEAFF. As DNA, the CDR3 is TGTGCCAGCAGCCCCCCGGGGGAGGGGAGCACTGAAGCTTTCTTT.

The chain carries TRBV27 and TRBJ1-6, with 7 bases matching TRBD1. Germline-derived CDR1 and CDR2 are MNHEY and SMNVEV (reference sequence). With V trimmed by 5 bases and J by 7 bases, 5 bases remained unmatched. The CDR3 spans 14 residues. The CDR3 nucleotides read TGTGCCAGCAGTCCCGGGGACAGAAATTCACCCCTCCACTTT. This encodes CASSPGDRNSPLHF.

The chain couples TRBV19 to TRBJ1-2, with D unclear. Per germline, CDR1 LNHDA and CDR2 SQIVND (reference sequence). Deletions cut 5 bases from V and 6 bases from J, with 19 bases between. CDR3 length: 15 residues. The CDR3 nucleotides read TGTGCCAGTAGTCTTACCTGGTCAGGAATCGATGGCTACACCTTC. Translation: CASSLTWSGIDGYTF.

CDR3 region: CASSLSQGTYEQYF. The CDR3 nucleotides read TGTGCCAGCAGTTTATCCCAGGGAACCTACGAGCAGTACTTC. This sequence joins TRBV28 and TRBJ2-7, with D maybe TRBD1 (5 bases). Germline CDR1 is MDHEN and CDR2 is SYDVKM. CDR3 length equals 14 residues. Trimming cost V 1 base and J 2 bases, with 9 bases left between them.

V usage is TRBV5-8 and J usage is TRBJ2-7; TRBD1 agrees at 9 bases. CDR3 size: 15 residues. Germline V gives CDR1 SGHTS, CDR2 YDEGEE. The V segment lost 4 bases and the J segment 2 bases; nucleotides outside the gene matches: 7. The CDR3 sequence is CASSRTGVSPYEQYF. In DNA, the CDR3 is TGTGCCAGCAGCCGGACAGGGGTCAGCCCCTACGAGCAGTACTTC.

The J gene is TRBJ1-2, the V gene TRBV27, with D unclear. Germline CDR1 reads MNHEY; CDR2 reads SMNVEV (reference sequence). The V end was cut by 0 bases, the J end by 5 bases, with 19 bases between. This CDR3 is 17 amino acids long. The CDR3 loop reads CASSLSPRRAGKYGYTF. DNA of the CDR3: TGTGCCAGCAGTTTATCGCCCAGGAGGGCGGGAAAGTATGGCTACACCTTC.

The chain links TRBV28 to TRBJ1-5, with 7 bases matching TRBD1. Germline V gene sequence: CDR1 MDHEN, CDR2 SYDVKM. This CDR3 has 18 residues. V gave up 4 bases and J gave up 0 bases; unmatched junction bases: 12. Written as DNA, the CDR3 is TGTGCCAGCAGTTCCGACCTCCTACAGGGGTATAGCAATCAGCCCCAGCATTTT. Protein: CASSSDLLQGYSNQPQHF.

The chain joins TRBV19 to TRBJ2-7; TRBD2 matches at 7 bases. The CDR3 sequence is 12 residues long. Germline V gene sequence: CDR1 LNHDA, CDR2 SQIVND (reference sequence). Trimming removed 4 bases from V and 5 bases from J; junction bases left unmatched: 2. CDR3 DNA: TGTGCCAGTAGTAACCTAGCGGACGAGCAGTACTTC. It translates to CASSNLADEQYF.

The V gene is TRBV6-1, the J gene TRBJ2-3; D is ambiguous. Germline lookup yields CDR1 MNHNS and CDR2 SASEGT. This CDR3 has 13 residues. The germline V and J ends were trimmed by 0 bases and 3 bases, with 4 bases remaining between them. In nucleotides, the CDR3 is TGTGCCAGCAGTGAAGCAGGTACAGATACGCAGTATTTT. Amino acid sequence: CASSEAGTDTQYF.